Below are 9 T cell receptor beta chains sequenced from a single sample in a study of blood T cells in healthy people across ages. Alongside a J-beta primer mix, a sample-barcoded 5' primer served in a second PCR lasting roughly 6 to 12 cycles. In TCRdb, the 5' RACE reads were re-called with MiXCR into one record per CDR3 protein. The sample consists of some 730,000 distinct CDR3 sequences, about 20% of them appearing once. Source material: blood. These receptors all come from a man in his 70s in good health.

The chain combines TRBV7-2 with TRBJ2-7, with 8 bases lining up with TRBD2. With 2 bases clipped from V and 0 bases from J, the junction kept 6 bases outside the gene matches. The CDR3 runs to 16 residues. Per germline, CDR1 SGHTA and CDR2 FQGNSA. The DNA of the CDR3 is TGTGCCAGCAGCTTAAGTAGCGGGGTAAGCTCCTACGAGCAGTACGTC. Translation gives CASSLSSGVSSYEQYV.

This chain uses TRBV30 with TRBJ2-1; D uncertain. The CDR3 length is 14 residues. V was clipped by 1 base and J by 6 bases, with 13 bases between them. Germline-derived CDR1 and CDR2 are GTSNPN and SVGIG (reference sequence). The CDR3 loop reads CAWSGGNGFNEQFF. DNA for the CDR3: TGTGCCTGGAGTGGTGGCAACGGGTTCAATGAGCAGTTCTTC.

Comments on this clonotype: A much larger clone differs from this one at a single base, so this may be a read error. It is likely a read error, because the conserved phenylalanine at the end of the CDR3 is missing. The rearrangement links TRBV29-1 to TRBJ2-5, with D uncertain. Germline CDR1 reads SQVTM; CDR2 reads ANQGSEA. The CDR3 runs to 12 residues. V was trimmed by 3 bases and J by 5 bases, leaving 10 bases between them. The CDR3 reads CSVDTNLETQYL. The CDR3 region has the DNA TGCAGCGTTGACACAAATCTGGAGACCCAGTACCTC.

The chain employs TRBV7-2 and TRBJ2-5; TRBD2 might be the D (6 bases). Trimming removed 1 base from V and 3 bases from J, with 12 bases in between. Germline assignment: CDR1 SGHTA and CDR2 FQGNSA. There are 15 residues in the CDR3. The CDR3 protein is CASSLGHWGEETQYF. The CDR3 nucleotides are TGTGCCAGCAGCTTAGGGCATTGGGGGGAAGAGACCCAGTACTTC. Looking up the rest from reference TRBV7-2 and TRBJ2-5 gives the full variable domain: GAGVSQSPSNKVTEKGKDVELRCDPISGHTALYWYRQSLGQGLEFLIYFQGNSAPDKSGLPSDRFSAERTGGSVSTLTIQRTQQEDSAVYLCASSLGHWGEETQYFGPGTRLLVL.

This clonotype has only a few counts. The chain has TRBV2 and TRBJ1-5; a possible D gene is TRBD1 (5 bases). The CDR3 spans 16 residues. With 0 bases removed from V and 6 bases from J, the gap between germline ends came to 15 bases. CDR1 and CDR2 (germline): SNHLY, FYNNEI. CDR3 region: CASSEAQGRSRQPQHF. The CDR3 bases are TGTGCCAGCAGTGAAGCGCAGGGTAGGAGTCGTCAGCCCCAGCATTTT.

The chain combines TRBV12-3 or TRBV12-4 with TRBJ2-1; possibly TRBD2 for D (5 bases). The CDR3 consists of 12 residues. V was pared by 3 bases and J by 10 bases, with 10 bases between. CDR3 sequence (DNA): TGTGCCAGCAGTTTTCTGGGAGAAGAGCAGTTCTTC. Its translation: CASSFLGEEQFF.

The chain links TRBV6-2 or TRBV6-3 to TRBJ1-2; TRBD1 is a possible D gene (5 bases). The V and J ends lost 1 base and 1 base respectively, with 7 bases between them. This CDR3 region has 14 residues. Germline V CDR1 and CDR2: MNHEY, SVGEGT. The CDR3 sequence is CASSYLGLNYGYTF. DNA for the CDR3: TGTGCCAGCAGTTACTTGGGACTTAACTATGGCTACACCTTC.

This clonotype was counted a few times. V is TRBV3-1 and J is TRBJ1-6; the match to TRBD1 covers 9 bases. CDR1 and CDR2 from the germline V gene are LGHDT and YNNKEL (reference sequence). The CDR3 length is 18 residues. With 4 bases clipped from V and 8 bases from J, the junction kept 15 bases outside the gene matches. This chain's CDR3 is CASSRGQGWLKVDSPLHF. The CDR3 nucleotides read TGTGCCAGCAGCCGGGGACAGGGATGGTTGAAGGTAGATTCACCCCTCCACTTT. The full variable domain, with the rest looked up from reference TRBV3-1 and TRBJ1-6, is DTAVSQTPKYLVTQMGNDKSIKCEQNLGHDTMYWYKQDSKKFLKIMFSYNNKELIINETVPNRFSPKSPDKAHLNLHINSLELGDSAVYFCASSRGQGWLKVDSPLHFGNGTRLTVT.

A few counts support this clonotype. The rearrangement uses TRBV7-2 and TRBJ1-1; 8 bases are a match to TRBD1. The CDR3 has 16 amino acids. Germline CDR1 and CDR2: SGHTA and FQGNSA. V shed 5 bases, J shed 4 bases, and the junction held 12 bases outside the gene matches. The CDR3 loop is CASSQSGQGGGTEAFF. In nucleotides, the CDR3 is TGTGCCAGCAGCCAATCCGGACAGGGCGGAGGCACTGAAGCTTTCTTT.